This T cell receptor (beta chain) was documented in a study of blood T cell repertoires in COVID-19. In the study overall: T cells, B-cell-depleted T cells, or PBMCs provided the cDNA or gDNA that served as material.

From germline, CDR1 is SGHRS and CDR2 YFSETQ. V lost 3 bases to trimming and J lost 4 bases; unmatched junction nucleotides: 2. The CDR3 length is 14 residues. Sequencing used immunoSEQ multiplex PCR; TCRdb keeps in-frame clones, though not all of them. The profile covers 53,000 or so clones, with about 81% appearing a single time and roughly a sixth taken by the ten largest. The clonotype comes from a man between 70 and 80 years old with active COVID-19. The sequenced material came from peripheral blood. This rearrangement joins TRBV5-1 to TRBJ2-2; 8 bases align to TRBD1. The CDR3 coding sequence is TGCGCCAGCAGCTCCGGACAGGGCACCGGGGAGCTGTTTTTT. Its protein is CASSSGQGTGELFF. The variable domain in full, with the rest retrieved from reference TRBV5-1 and TRBJ2-2, is KAGVTQTPRYLIKTRGQQVTLSCSPISGHRSVSWYQQTPGQGLQFLFEYFSETQRNKGNFPGRFSGRQFSNSRSEMNVSTLELGDSALYLCASSSGQGTGELFFGEGSRLTVL.